These 30 T cell receptor beta chains were all obtained from the same sample, sequenced in a study of blood T cell repertoires in COVID-19. Data came from immunoSEQ multiplex PCR; TCRdb stores just in-frame clones and leaves some out. The table shows a few hundred thousand clones, with 80% to 90% occurring only once. The sequenced sample was PBMCs or T cells enriched from blood (not recorded which). The receptors shown here come from a woman aged 45-65 years who had recovered from COVID-19.

The CDR3 spells CASSKTRTGNHEQYF. CDR3 in DNA: TGTGCCAGTAGTAAAACGAGGACAGGGAACCACGAGCAGTACTTC. The rearrangement uses TRBV19 and TRBJ2-7; 8 bases are shared with TRBD1. This CDR3 is built from 15 residues. Trimming cost V 4 bases and J 5 bases; bases outside gene matches: 10. CDR1 LNHDA and CDR2 SQIVND come from the germline V gene (reference sequence).

The chain carries TRBV5-6 and TRBJ1-1; 7 bases are shared with TRBD1. J gave up 0 bases and V 3 bases, and 2 bases lay outside the gene matches. Per the germline V gene, CDR1 is SGHDT and CDR2 is YYEEEE. The length of the CDR3 is 14 residues. The CDR3 here is CASSWTGMNTEAFF. As DNA, the CDR3 is TGTGCCAGCAGCTGGACAGGTATGAACACTGAAGCTTTCTTT.

The CDR3 sequence is CASSYGEGYNYGYTF. CDR3 coding DNA: TGTGCCAGCAGTTACGGGGAGGGATACAACTATGGCTACACCTTC. The genes are TRBV6-2 or TRBV6-3 and TRBJ1-2; no definite D call. Germline CDR1 reads MNHEY; CDR2 reads SVGEGT. Trimming cost V 2 bases and J 2 bases, with 12 bases left between them. CDR3 length equals 15 residues.

The chain employs TRBV27 and TRBJ1-1; D remains unclear. The CDR3 runs to 13 residues. V shed 1 base and J shed 4 bases, with 7 bases lying between them. The germline gives CDR1 MNHEY, CDR2 SMNVEV (reference sequence). The CDR3 coding sequence is TGTGCCAGCAGTTTATGGGAGGGCACTGAAGCTTTCTTT. Protein product: CASSLWEGTEAFF.

V usage is TRBV5-6 and J usage is TRBJ1-1; D is unresolved. CDR3 size: 15 residues. The V end lost 2 bases, the J end lost 1 base, and 12 bases lay between the germline ends. CDR1 is SGHDT and CDR2 is YYEEEE in the germline V gene. The DNA for the CDR3 is TGTGCCAGCAGCTTCACACCCAGTTCGAACACTGAAGCTTTCTTT. It specifies CASSFTPSSNTEAFF.

V is TRBV15 and J is TRBJ2-5; a possible D gene is TRBD2 (6 bases). CDR1 LNHNV and CDR2 YYDKDF come from the germline V gene (reference sequence). Trimming removed 1 base at V and 4 bases at J, with 19 bases between. The CDR3 is 17 amino acids. The CDR3 DNA is TGTGCCACCAGCAGAGGAGGGACGAGGACTACCGGAGAGACCCAGTACTTC. It codes for CATSRGGTRTTGETQYF.

This clone is a singleton in its sample. V and J are TRBV3-1 (or the pseudogene TRBV3-2) and TRBJ2-7, with TRBD1 matching over 12 bases. The J segment lost 6 bases and the V segment lost 4 bases, leaving 10 bases of the junction unmatched. The CDR3 contains 16 residues. Germline V lookup: CDR1 LGHDT, CDR2 YNNKEL (reference sequence). CDR3 sequence (DNA): TGTGCCAGCAGCCCGCGAGGGGGACAGGGGGCGAGCGAGCAGTACTTC. This gives the protein CASSPRGGQGASEQYF.

This chain uses TRBV6-4 with TRBJ1-1; 8 bases agree with TRBD1. V dropped 6 bases and J dropped 4; count of bases not matched to a gene: 4. The CDR3 is 13 residues long. In germline, CDR1 is MRHNA, CDR2 SNTAGT. CDR3 bases: TGTGCCAGCAGCCCAGGGGGCATCACTGAAGCTTTCTTT. Its translation: CASSPGGITEAFF.

This chain links TRBV5-1 with TRBJ1-2; D perhaps matches TRBD1 (5 bases). CDR1 and CDR2 from the germline V gene are SGHRS and YFSETQ. Trimming shortened V by 1 base and J by 10 bases, and 14 bases separated the two germline ends. The CDR3 has 13 residues. The CDR3 loop reads CASSLNRGRDYTF. The CDR3 nucleotides read TGCGCCAGCAGCTTGAATAGGGGAAGAGACTACACCTTC.

This chain uses TRBV11-2 with TRBJ1-6; TRBD1 matches at 7 bases. The V and J ends lost 4 bases and 10 bases, in that order; junction bases with no gene match: 10. Per the germline V gene, CDR1 is SGHAT and CDR2 is FQNNGV. The CDR3 loop spans 15 amino acids. The CDR3 nucleotides read TGTGCCAGCAGCTCGGAACAGGGGAATTGGTCACCCCTCCACTTT. The encoded protein is CASSSEQGNWSPLHF.

This clone was seen more than once but under ten times. The chain employs TRBV6-5 and TRBJ1-4; D might be TRBD1 (5 bases). V lost 2 bases, J lost 4 bases, and 8 bases lay in between. The CDR3 is made up of 14 amino acids. CDR1 and CDR2 from the germline V gene are MNHEY and SVGAGI. In DNA, the CDR3 is TGTGCCAGCAGTTACCGACAGTATAATGAAAAACTGTTTTTT. It encodes CASSYRQYNEKLFF.

V usage is TRBV20-1 and J usage is TRBJ1-1; 7 nucleotides agree with TRBD1. The V gene end was trimmed by 6 bases and the J gene end by 10 bases; junction bases not matched to a gene: 8. Per germline, CDR1 DFQATT and CDR2 SNEGSKA (reference sequence). The CDR3 totals 11 residues. CDR3 loop: CSAKGQIIAFF. DNA of the CDR3: TGCAGTGCCAAGGGACAGATTATAGCTTTCTTT.

V and J are TRBV19 and TRBJ2-5; D is undetermined. The V end lost 5 bases, the J end lost 0 bases, and 10 bases lay between the germline ends. The CDR3 runs to 14 residues. The germline V gene encodes CDR1 LNHDA and CDR2 SQIVND (reference sequence). As DNA, the CDR3 is TGTGCCAGTAGTGTCGACTTGTACCAAGAGACCCAGTACTTC. Its protein is CASSVDLYQETQYF. Using reference TRBV19 and TRBJ2-5 for the parts outside the CDR3, the full variable domain is DGGITQSPKYLFRKEGQNVTLSCEQNLNHDAMYWYRQDPGQGLRLIYYSQIVNDFQKGDIAEGYSVSREKKESFPLTVTSAQKNPTAFYLCASSVDLYQETQYFGPGTRLLVL.

Concerning this clone: One junction end does not reproduce the germline sequence, and a read error may be involved. CDR3 residues: CASSLLAGNAGELFF. The CDR3, as DNA: TGTGCCAGCAGCTTGCTAGCGGGGAACGCCGGGGAGCTGTTTTTT. V gene TRBV7-9 combines with J gene TRBJ2-2, with 9 nucleotides matching TRBD2. In germline, CDR1 is SEHNR, CDR2 FQNEAQ (reference sequence). The CDR3 has 15 residues.

The chain employs TRBV9 and TRBJ2-1, with TRBD1 matching 10 bases. Germline values: CDR1 SGDLS, CDR2 YYNGEE. With V trimmed by 0 bases and J by 6 bases, 0 bases remained unmatched. The CDR3 is made up of 14 amino acids. The CDR3 region is CASSVGTGGNEQFF. The CDR3 DNA sequence: TGTGCCAGCAGCGTAGGGACAGGGGGCAATGAGCAGTTCTTC.

The chain recombines TRBV19 with TRBJ1-1; D not certain. The CDR3 loop spans 13 amino acids. Trimming removed 4 bases from V and 0 bases from J, with 6 bases in between. Germline loops: CDR1 LNHDA, CDR2 SQIVND (reference sequence). CDR3 DNA sequence: TGTGCCAGTAGTACACAATTGAACACTGAAGCTTTCTTT. It encodes CASSTQLNTEAFF.

The rearrangement links TRBV15 to TRBJ1-1, with a possible D match to TRBD1 (6 bases). There are 16 residues in the CDR3. CDR1 is LNHNV, CDR2 YYDKDF, per germline (reference sequence). The germline V and J ends were trimmed by 1 base and 5 bases, with 17 bases remaining between them. For the CDR3, the DNA is TGTGCCACCAGCAGAGTCTCACCGTCGAGGGGGACTGAAGCTTTCTTT. It specifies CATSRVSPSRGTEAFF.

As DNA, the CDR3 is TGTGCCAGCAGTTTTCCGGGGTCACCCCTCCACTTT. It specifies CASSFPGSPLHF. The chain has TRBV12-3 or TRBV12-4 and TRBJ1-6; no clear D. V was shortened by 3 bases and J by 10 bases, with 7 bases between the two germline ends. The CDR3 loop spans 12 amino acids.

The chain joins TRBV6-2 or TRBV6-3 to TRBJ1-3; no definite D call. The CDR3 has 15 amino acids. Germline CDR1 reads MNHEY; CDR2 reads SVGEGT. Trimming shortened V by 0 bases and J by 0 bases, and 6 bases separated the two germline ends. The chain's CDR3 is CASSYSESSGNTIYF. CDR3 nucleotides: TGTGCCAGCAGTTACTCTGAGAGCTCTGGAAACACCATATATTTT.

V and J are TRBV7-2 and TRBJ1-3; D possibly corresponds to TRBD1 (5 bases). CDR1 SGHTA and CDR2 FQGNSA come from the germline V gene. Trimming removed 5 bases from V and 2 bases from J, with 13 bases in between. The length of the CDR3 is 15 residues. The CDR3 loop is CASSRGWGAGNTIYF. CDR3 coding DNA: TGTGCCAGCAGCCGGGGGTGGGGAGCTGGAAACACCATATATTTT.

This chain links TRBV9 with TRBJ2-1, with D possibly TRBD2 on 5 matching bases. This CDR3 is built from 13 residues. V lost 4 bases and J lost 8, with 13 bases in between. The germline V gene has CDR1 SGDLS and CDR2 YYNGEE. CDR3 amino acids: CASSWTLRDEQFF. The CDR3 DNA is TGTGCCAGCAGCTGGACTCTACGGGATGAGCAGTTCTTC.

The chain couples TRBV6-5 to TRBJ1-6; 9 nucleotides match TRBD1. The CDR3 is 14 amino acids. V shed 6 bases, J shed 5 bases, and the junction held 2 bases outside the gene matches. The germline V gene has CDR1 MNHEY and CDR2 SVGAGI. Here the CDR3 reads CASRRDRDNSPLHF. Written as DNA, the CDR3 is TGTGCCAGCAGAAGGGACAGGGATAATTCACCCCTCCACTTT.

In DNA, the CDR3 is TGTGCCAGCAGCTTGTTCACCCCAGGGTCGGACACTGAAGCTTTCTTT. Encoded protein: CASSLFTPGSDTEAFF. V gene TRBV7-6 combines with J gene TRBJ1-1, with D tentatively TRBD1 (5 bases). Trimming shortened V by 3 bases and J by 3 bases, and 17 bases separated the two germline ends. Germline V gene sequence: CDR1 SGHVS, CDR2 FNYEAQ. The CDR3 loop spans 16 amino acids.

This clone was recorded once. The J gene is TRBJ2-5, the V gene TRBV24-1; 7 nucleotides line up with TRBD1. This CDR3 region has 15 residues. Germline trimming cut 4 bases from V and 3 bases from J; bases unmatched to any gene: 7. Germline V gene lookup returns CDR1 KGHDR and CDR2 SFDVKD. This CDR3 is CATSESVGQKETQYF. CDR3 coding DNA: TGTGCCACCAGTGAATCTGTGGGACAGAAAGAGACCCAGTACTTC.

The genes are TRBV11-3 and TRBJ2-5, with D possibly TRBD1 on 5 matching bases. CDR3 length: 15 amino acids. Germline V gives CDR1 SGHNT, CDR2 YENEEA. The V gene lost 5 bases and the J gene lost 5 bases, with 18 bases spanning the gap. CDR3 region: CASSRGQGASETQYF. Here the CDR3 DNA reads TGTGCCAGCAGCCGTGGACAAGGTGCCTCGGAGACCCAGTACTTC.

This clone was recorded only once. The genes are TRBV7-9 and TRBJ2-1; 7 nucleotides line up with TRBD1. From germline, CDR1 is SEHNR and CDR2 FQNEAQ (reference sequence). The CDR3 extends over 16 amino acids. The V and J ends lost 5 bases and 5 bases, in that order; junction bases with no gene match: 12. The CDR3 coding sequence is TGTGCCAGCAGCCGAACGGGACAGAGAGCGAACAATGAGCAGTTCTTC. Residues: CASSRTGQRANNEQFF.

This clone was seen more than once but under ten times. The chain has TRBV2 and TRBJ1-2; possibly TRBD1 for D (5 bases). Germline V CDR1 and CDR2: SNHLY, FYNNEI. V was shortened by 7 bases and J by 5 bases, with 11 bases between the two germline ends. CDR3 length equals 12 residues. The CDR3 is CASNPGYYGYTF. In DNA, the CDR3 is TGTGCCAGCAACCCAGGGTATTATGGCTACACCTTC.

The chain combines TRBV3-1 (or the pseudogene TRBV3-2) with TRBJ1-2, with TRBD1 as a possible D gene (5 bases). The CDR3 consists of 18 residues. The V end lost 1 base, the J end lost 4 bases, and 22 bases lay between the germline ends. Per germline, CDR1 LGHDT and CDR2 YNNKEL (reference sequence). The DNA of the CDR3 is TGTGCCAGCAGCCAAGGACCCCCAGGGATGTCAGCGCTCTATGGCTACACCTTC. Translated, it gives CASSQGPPGMSALYGYTF.

The chain uses TRBV5-1 and TRBJ1-4, with D hard to call. This CDR3 spans 14 amino acids. Germline assignment: CDR1 SGHRS and CDR2 YFSETQ. V was trimmed by 5 bases and J by 8 bases, leaving 16 bases between them. The CDR3 DNA is TGCGCCAGCAGACTAGGGTCGAACCAAGAAAAACTGTTTTTT. This sequence encodes CASRLGSNQEKLFF.

V and J are TRBV19 and TRBJ1-4; 7 bases line up with TRBD1. Germline trimming cut 10 bases from V and 5 bases from J; bases unmatched to any gene: 7. Germline V CDR1 and CDR2: LNHDA, SQIVND (reference sequence). The CDR3 is made up of 13 amino acids. The CDR3 loop is CATGGQLNEKLFF. The DNA for the CDR3 is TGTGCCACAGGGGGACAGCTCAATGAAAAACTGTTTTTT.